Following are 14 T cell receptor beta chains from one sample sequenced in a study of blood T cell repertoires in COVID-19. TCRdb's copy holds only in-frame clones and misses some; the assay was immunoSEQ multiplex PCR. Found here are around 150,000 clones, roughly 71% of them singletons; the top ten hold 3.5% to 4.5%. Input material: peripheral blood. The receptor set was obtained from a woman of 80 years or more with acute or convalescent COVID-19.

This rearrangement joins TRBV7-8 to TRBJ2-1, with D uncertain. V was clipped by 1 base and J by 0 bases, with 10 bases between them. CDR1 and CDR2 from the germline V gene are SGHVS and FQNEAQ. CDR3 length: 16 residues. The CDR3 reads CASSLEARSSYNEQFF. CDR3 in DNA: TGTGCCAGCAGCTTAGAAGCGCGGAGCTCCTACAATGAGCAGTTCTTC. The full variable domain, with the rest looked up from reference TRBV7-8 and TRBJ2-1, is GAGVSQSPRYKVAKRGQDVALRCDPISGHVSLFWYQQALGQGPEFLTYFQNEAQLDKSGLPSDRFFAERPEGSVSTLKIQRTQQEDSAVYLCASSLEARSSYNEQFFGPGTRLTVL.

The DNA for the CDR3 is TGCGCCAGCAGCTGGGACAGGAATAATTCACCCCTCCACTTT. Protein sequence: CASSWDRNNSPLHF. J is TRBJ1-6 and V is TRBV5-1, with 8 nucleotides matching TRBD1. CDR1 is SGHRS, CDR2 YFSETQ, per germline. With 3 bases clipped from V and 5 bases from J, the junction kept 1 base outside the gene matches. The CDR3 consists of 14 residues.

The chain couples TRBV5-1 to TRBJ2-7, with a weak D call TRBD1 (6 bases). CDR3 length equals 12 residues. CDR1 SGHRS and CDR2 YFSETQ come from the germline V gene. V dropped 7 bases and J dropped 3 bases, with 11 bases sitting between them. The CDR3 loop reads CASGDTGYEQYF. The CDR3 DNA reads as TGCGCCAGCGGGGACACTGGCTACGAGCAGTACTTC.

CDR3 bases: TGTGCCAGCTCATCCAGGACAGGGGGAGAAAAACTGTTTTTT. Its translation: CASSSRTGGEKLFF. The chain employs TRBV18 and TRBJ1-4, with TRBD1 identical over 10 bases. The CDR3 loop spans 14 amino acids. Per germline, CDR1 KGHSH and CDR2 LQKENI. Losses at the gene ends were 5 bases for V and 8 bases for J; bases not matched to a gene: 5.

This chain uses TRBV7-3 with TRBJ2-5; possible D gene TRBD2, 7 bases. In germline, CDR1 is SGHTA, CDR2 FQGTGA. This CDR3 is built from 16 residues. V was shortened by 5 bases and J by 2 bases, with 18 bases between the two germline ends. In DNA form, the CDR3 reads TGTGCCAGCAGCCCACAAGGGGGGGTGGGGCAAGAGACCCAGTACTTC. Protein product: CASSPQGGVGQETQYF.

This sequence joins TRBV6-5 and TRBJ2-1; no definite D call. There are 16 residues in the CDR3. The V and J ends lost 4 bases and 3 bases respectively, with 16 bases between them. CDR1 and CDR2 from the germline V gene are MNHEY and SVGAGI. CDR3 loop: CASSSLPVGNYNEQFF. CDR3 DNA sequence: TGTGCCAGCAGTTCGTTGCCCGTTGGCAACTACAATGAGCAGTTCTTC.

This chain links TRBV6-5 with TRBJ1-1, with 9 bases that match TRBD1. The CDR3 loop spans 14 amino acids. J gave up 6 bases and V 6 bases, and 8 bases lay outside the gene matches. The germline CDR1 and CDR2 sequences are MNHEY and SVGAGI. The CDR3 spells CASRGTGRLSEAFF. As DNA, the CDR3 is TGTGCCAGCAGGGGGACAGGGAGGCTCTCTGAAGCTTTCTTT.

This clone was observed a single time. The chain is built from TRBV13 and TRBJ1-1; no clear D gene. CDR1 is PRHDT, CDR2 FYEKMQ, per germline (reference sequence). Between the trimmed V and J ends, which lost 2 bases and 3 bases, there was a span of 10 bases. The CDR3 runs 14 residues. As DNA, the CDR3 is TGTGCCAGCAGCTTAAACGACGGGGACACTGAAGCTTTCTTT. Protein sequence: CASSLNDGDTEAFF.

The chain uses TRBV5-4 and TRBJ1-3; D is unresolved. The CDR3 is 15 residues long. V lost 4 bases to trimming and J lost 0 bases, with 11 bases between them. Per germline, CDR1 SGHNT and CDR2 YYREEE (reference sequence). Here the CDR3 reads CASSLDAHSGNTIYF. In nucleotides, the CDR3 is TGTGCCAGCAGCCTAGACGCGCACTCTGGAAACACCATATATTTT.

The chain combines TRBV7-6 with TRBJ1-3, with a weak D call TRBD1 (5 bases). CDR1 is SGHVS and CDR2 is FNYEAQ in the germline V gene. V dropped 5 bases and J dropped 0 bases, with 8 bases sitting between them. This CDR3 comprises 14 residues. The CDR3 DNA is TGTGCCAGCAGCCTTCAGGGCTCTGGAAACACCATATATTTT. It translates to CASSLQGSGNTIYF.

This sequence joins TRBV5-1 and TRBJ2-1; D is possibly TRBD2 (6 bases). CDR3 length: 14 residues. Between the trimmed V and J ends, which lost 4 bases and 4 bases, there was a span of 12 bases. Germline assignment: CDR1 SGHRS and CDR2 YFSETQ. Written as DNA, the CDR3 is TGCGCCAGCAGCGGCCTCGGAGGGTACAATGAGCAGTTCTTC. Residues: CASSGLGGYNEQFF.

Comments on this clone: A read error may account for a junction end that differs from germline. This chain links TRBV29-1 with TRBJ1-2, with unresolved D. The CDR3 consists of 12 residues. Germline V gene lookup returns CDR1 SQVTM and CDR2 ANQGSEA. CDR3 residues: CSDSGINYGYTF. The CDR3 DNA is TGTTCAGATTCGGGGATTAACTATGGCTACACCTTC.

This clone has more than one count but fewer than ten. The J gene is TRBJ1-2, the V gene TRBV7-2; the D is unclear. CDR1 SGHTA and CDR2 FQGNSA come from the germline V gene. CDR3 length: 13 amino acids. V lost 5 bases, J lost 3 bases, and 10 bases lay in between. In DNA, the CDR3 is TGTGCCAGCAGCGGTACAGAAGACTATGGCTACACCTTC. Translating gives CASSGTEDYGYTF.

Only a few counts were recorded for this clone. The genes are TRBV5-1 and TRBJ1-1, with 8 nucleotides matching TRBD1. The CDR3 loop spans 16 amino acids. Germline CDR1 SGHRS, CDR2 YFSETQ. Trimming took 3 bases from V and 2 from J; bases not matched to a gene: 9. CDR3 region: CASSYGQGNFNTEAFF. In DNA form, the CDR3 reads TGCGCCAGCAGCTATGGACAGGGAAATTTCAACACTGAAGCTTTCTTT.